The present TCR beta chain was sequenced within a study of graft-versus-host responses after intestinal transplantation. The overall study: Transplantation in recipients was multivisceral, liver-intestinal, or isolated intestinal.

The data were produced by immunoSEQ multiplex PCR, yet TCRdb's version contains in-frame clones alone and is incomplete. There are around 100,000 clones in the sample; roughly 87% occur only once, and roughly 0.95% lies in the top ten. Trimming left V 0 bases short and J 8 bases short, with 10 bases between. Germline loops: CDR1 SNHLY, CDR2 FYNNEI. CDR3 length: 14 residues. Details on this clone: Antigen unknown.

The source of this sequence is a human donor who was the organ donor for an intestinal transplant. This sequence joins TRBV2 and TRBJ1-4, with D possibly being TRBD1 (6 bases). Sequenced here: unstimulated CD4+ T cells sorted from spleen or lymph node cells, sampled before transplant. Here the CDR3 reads CASSEARRGEKLFF. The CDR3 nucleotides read TGTGCCAGCAGTGAAGCCCGCAGGGGAGAAAAACTGTTTTTT.